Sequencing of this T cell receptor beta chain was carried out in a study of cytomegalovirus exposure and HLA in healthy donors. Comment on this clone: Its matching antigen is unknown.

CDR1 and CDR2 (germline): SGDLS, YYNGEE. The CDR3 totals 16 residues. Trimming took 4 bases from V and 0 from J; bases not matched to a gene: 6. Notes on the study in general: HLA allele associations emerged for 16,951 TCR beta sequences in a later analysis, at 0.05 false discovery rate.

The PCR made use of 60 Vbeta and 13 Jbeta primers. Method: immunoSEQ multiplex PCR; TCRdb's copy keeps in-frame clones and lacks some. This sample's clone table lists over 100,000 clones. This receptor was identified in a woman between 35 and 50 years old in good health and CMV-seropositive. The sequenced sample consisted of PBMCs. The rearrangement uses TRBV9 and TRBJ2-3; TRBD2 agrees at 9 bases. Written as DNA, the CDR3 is TGTGCCAGCAGCCTCTCCGGGACTAGCAGCACAGATACGCAGTATTTT. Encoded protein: CASSLSGTSSTDTQYF.